Detailed here is one TCR beta chain. This record belongs to a study of blood T cell repertoires in COVID-19. For the study at large: The origin of the acute and convalescent COVID-19 samples was the United States, Italy and Spain. From T cells, B-cell-depleted T cells, or PBMCs came the material, which was cDNA or gDNA.

Germline-derived CDR1 and CDR2 are LNHDA and SQIVND (reference sequence). This CDR3 region has 16 residues. V shed 8 bases, J shed 3 bases, and the junction held 10 bases outside the gene matches. Some clones are missing from TCRdb's copy, which holds only in-frame ones; the method was immunoSEQ multiplex PCR. This repertoire shows some 250,000 clones, 65% to 85% found once; its top ten account for roughly 8.7%. This sequence was found in a middle-aged man with active or convalescent COVID-19. The sequenced material came from peripheral blood. This rearrangement joins TRBV19 to TRBJ1-5; 10 nucleotides agree with TRBD1. The CDR3 DNA sequence: TGTGCCAGTCGAACCGGGACAGGGGACTTCAATCAGCCCCAGCATTTT. Translated: CASRTGTGDFNQPQHF.